These 30 T cell receptor beta chains originate from one sample sequenced in a study of blood T cell repertoires in COVID-19. Some clones are missing from TCRdb's copy, which holds only in-frame ones; the method was immunoSEQ multiplex PCR. The sample includes about 200,000 clones, around 90% of them seen just once. Sequencing was performed on peripheral blood. These receptors were collected from a man aged 55 to 70 with COVID-19, enrolled during active disease.

The chain recombines TRBV10-3 with TRBJ2-2; D remains ambiguous. V lost 2 bases and J 6 bases, leaving 10 bases between the germline ends. CDR1 ENHRY and CDR2 SYGVKD come from the germline V gene. The CDR3 runs to 14 residues. CDR3 DNA: TGTGCCATCAGTGAGCCCGGCCGGGCCGGGGAGCTGTTTTTT. Translating it yields CAISEPGRAGELFF.

The chain recombines TRBV27 with TRBJ2-3, with 9 bases matching TRBD2. The junction had 11 bases not matched to a gene; V was cut back by 3 bases and J by 4 bases. The V gene's germline CDR1 is MNHEY and CDR2 SMNVEV (reference sequence). This CDR3 has 17 residues. CDR3 sequence: CASSLTAGGPVSDTQYF. CDR3 in DNA: TGTGCCAGCAGTTTGACTGCGGGAGGGCCTGTTTCAGATACGCAGTATTTT.

The CDR3 bases are TGTGCCAGCAGCTTAGGAGGGACAGGCAACACTGAAGCTTTCTTT. Its protein is CASSLGGTGNTEAFF. The chain couples TRBV7-2 to TRBJ1-1; 8 bases are a match to TRBD1. The V segment lost 1 base and the J segment 2 bases; nucleotides outside the gene matches: 3. The CDR3 contains 15 residues. CDR1 is SGHTA, CDR2 FQGNSA, per germline.

The chain recombines TRBV19 with TRBJ1-2, with 9 bases fitting TRBD1. The CDR3 extends over 15 amino acids. Trimming at V came to 6 bases and at J to 1 base, leaving 6 bases not matched to a gene. The germline V gene encodes CDR1 LNHDA and CDR2 SQIVND (reference sequence). CDR3 sequence: CASSPWGQGNYGYTF. The CDR3 DNA sequence: TGTGCCAGTAGCCCCTGGGGACAGGGTAACTATGGCTACACCTTC.

Remarks on this clone: Other DNA sequences in this sample translate to the same CDR3. The rearrangement uses TRBV19 and TRBJ2-6; the D gene is possibly TRBD1 (5 bases). Trimming left V 3 bases short and J 2 bases short, with 8 bases between. The CDR3 is 15 residues long. The germline CDR1 and CDR2 sequences are LNHDA and SQIVND (reference sequence). CDR3 nucleotide sequence: TGTGCCAGTAGTATCCAGGGTCCTGGGGCCAACGTCCTGACTTTC. Translating it yields CASSIQGPGANVLTF.

The chain employs TRBV2 and TRBJ2-2, with D unresolved. Trimming removed 5 bases at V and 0 bases at J, with 7 bases between. This CDR3 region has 14 residues. Germline V gene sequence: CDR1 SNHLY, CDR2 FYNNEI. CDR3 in DNA: TGTGCCAGCAGTACAGACGCGAACACCGGGGAGCTGTTTTTT. Translating gives CASSTDANTGELFF.

This clone is a singleton in its sample. V gene TRBV5-6 combines with J gene TRBJ2-1; D is unresolved. The CDR3 has 14 amino acids. Germline loops: CDR1 SGHDT, CDR2 YYEEEE. With 4 bases removed from V and 7 bases from J, the gap between germline ends came to 15 bases. Here the CDR3 DNA reads TGTGCCAGCAGCCGGCCCCCGATCAGGAATGAGCAGTTCTTC. It is translated as CASSRPPIRNEQFF.

V gene TRBV9 combines with J gene TRBJ2-3; a possible D gene is TRBD1 (7 bases). The CDR3 is 15 amino acids. Germline V gene lookup returns CDR1 SGDLS and CDR2 YYNGEE. V was clipped by 4 bases and J by 8 bases, with 20 bases between them. CDR3 DNA sequence: TGTGCCAGCAGCCCCGCCAGGGGGGCCTTCTCTACGCAGTATTTT. Translating gives CASSPARGAFSTQYF.

V and J are TRBV19 and TRBJ1-5; perhaps TRBD1 as D (5 bases). V gave up 3 bases and J gave up 6 bases, with 9 bases separating them. The CDR3 covers 13 residues. Germline loops: CDR1 LNHDA, CDR2 SQIVND (reference sequence). The CDR3 reads CASSMGLSQPQHF. The CDR3 nucleotides are TGTGCCAGTAGTATGGGGCTGTCTCAGCCCCAGCATTTT. Drawing the rest from reference TRBV19 and TRBJ1-5, the complete variable domain is DGGITQSPKYLFRKEGQNVTLSCEQNLNHDAMYWYRQDPGQGLRLIYYSQIVNDFQKGDIAEGYSVSREKKESFPLTVTSAQKNPTAFYLCASSMGLSQPQHFGDGTRLSIL.

The chain employs TRBV2 and TRBJ1-6; TRBD1 might be the D (6 bases). Trimming removed 3 bases at V and 7 bases at J, with 13 bases between. Germline CDR1 reads SNHLY; CDR2 reads FYNNEI. The CDR3 consists of 15 residues. CDR3 nucleotides: TGTGCCAGCAGTGACAGGGGAAGCCAGAATTCACCCCTCCACTTT. Translating gives CASSDRGSQNSPLHF.

The chain carries TRBV5-4 and TRBJ1-2; D is perhaps TRBD1 (6 bases). The CDR3 runs to 14 residues. V lost 4 bases to trimming and J lost 4 bases, with 14 bases between them. The germline gives CDR1 SGHNT, CDR2 YYREEE (reference sequence). The CDR3 DNA follows: TGTGCCAGCAGCCAAACCGGACAGAGCTATGGCTACACCTTC. Translated: CASSQTGQSYGYTF.

The genes are TRBV19 and TRBJ1-4, with 9 bases that match TRBD1. The CDR3 has 14 residues. After removal of 10 bases from V and 5 bases from J, the junction contained 8 bases not matched to a gene. From germline, CDR1 is LNHDA and CDR2 SQIVND (reference sequence). CDR3 in amino acids: CATNRGQGNEKLFF. DNA of the CDR3: TGTGCCACTAATAGAGGACAGGGGAATGAAAAACTGTTTTTT.

The chain combines TRBV9 with TRBJ2-3; no clear D. V was cut by 2 bases and J by 2 bases, with 6 bases left in between. This CDR3 region has 13 residues. The germline V gene has CDR1 SGDLS and CDR2 YYNGEE. The CDR3 DNA reads as TGTGCCAGCAGCGTGGGCTACACAGATACGCAGTATTTT. Translating gives CASSVGYTDTQYF.

V gene TRBV25-1 combines with J gene TRBJ2-7; D may be TRBD1 (5 bases). The germline CDR1 and CDR2 sequences are MGHDK and SYGVNS. Trimming took off 3 bases at V and 0 bases at J, with 12 bases between the two ends. The CDR3 spans 15 residues. CDR3 sequence (DNA): TGTGCCAGCAGTGACCCTAAAAGGGGCTCCTACGAGCAGTACTTC. This translates into CASSDPKRGSYEQYF.

The V gene is TRBV18, the J gene TRBJ1-2, with 7 bases that match TRBD1. CDR1 and CDR2 from the germline V gene are KGHSH and LQKENI. V dropped 4 bases and J dropped 4; count of bases not matched to a gene: 6. The CDR3 covers 14 residues. The CDR3 DNA sequence: TGTGCCAGCTCACGGGACAGCGACGTCTATGGCTACACCTTC. It translates to CASSRDSDVYGYTF.

The rearrangement links TRBV18 to TRBJ1-1, with 7 bases fitting TRBD1. Germline V gene sequence: CDR1 KGHSH, CDR2 LQKENI. The V and J ends lost 6 bases and 10 bases, in that order; junction bases with no gene match: 8. The CDR3 totals 12 residues. The CDR3 DNA follows: TGTGCCAGCTCCCCAACAGGGGTCGGAGCTTTCTTT. The encoded protein is CASSPTGVGAFF.

The chain uses TRBV18 and TRBJ2-3; D perhaps matches TRBD2 (7 bases). The CDR3 has 14 amino acids. Germline lookup yields CDR1 KGHSH and CDR2 LQKENI. V was clipped by 3 bases and J by 4 bases, with 11 bases between them. CDR3 sequence reads: CASSPAGAPDTQYF. In DNA, the CDR3 is TGTGCCAGCTCACCGGCGGGGGCGCCAGATACGCAGTATTTT.

The chain uses TRBV6-6 and TRBJ2-7; 9 positions agree with TRBD1. The length of the CDR3 is 14 residues. CDR1 is MNHNY, CDR2 SVGAGI, per germline (reference sequence). V lost 5 bases to trimming and J lost 5 bases; unmatched junction nucleotides: 7. In nucleotides, the CDR3 is TGTGCCAGCAGTCCCGGGACAGGGTCCGACGAGCAGTACTTC. This encodes CASSPGTGSDEQYF.

The chain combines TRBV7-6 with TRBJ2-1, with 10 bases lining up with TRBD1. Trimming removed 3 bases from V and 3 bases from J; junction bases left unmatched: 2. Germline CDR1 reads SGHVS; CDR2 reads FNYEAQ. The CDR3 is 15 residues long. The DNA of the CDR3 is TGTGCCAGCAGCTTGGGACAGGGGCACTACAATGAGCAGTTCTTC. It encodes CASSLGQGHYNEQFF. The full variable domain, its missing parts supplied by reference TRBV7-6 and TRBJ2-1, is GAGVSQSPRYKVTKRGQDVALRCDPISGHVSLYWYRQALGQGPEFLTYFNYEAQQDKSGLPNDRFSAERPEGSISTLTIQRTEQRDSAMYRCASSLGQGHYNEQFFGPGTRLTVL.

V usage is TRBV28 and J usage is TRBJ2-7; no clear D gene. Germline V gene data show CDR1 as MDHEN and CDR2 as SYDVKM. V was shortened by 7 bases and J by 3 bases, with 16 bases between the two germline ends. CDR3 length: 14 residues. CDR3 in amino acids: CASTNPSGFYEQYF. In nucleotides, the CDR3 is TGTGCCAGCACCAACCCCTCCGGGTTCTACGAGCAGTACTTC. Using reference TRBV28 and TRBJ2-7 for the parts outside the CDR3, the full variable domain is DVKVTQSSRYLVKRTGEKVFLECVQDMDHENMFWYRQDPGLGLRLIYFSYDVKMKEKGDIPEGYSVSREKKERFSLILESASTNQTSMYLCASTNPSGFYEQYFGPGTRLTVT.

The rearrangement links TRBV29-1 to TRBJ2-1; D possibly corresponds to TRBD1 (7 bases). The germline V gene encodes CDR1 SQVTM and CDR2 ANQGSEA. The CDR3 runs 15 residues. Trimming shortened V by 3 bases and J by 2 bases, and 14 bases separated the two germline ends. The CDR3 bases are TGCAGCGTTGACCCGCAGGGGGGCCCCTACAATGAGCAGTTCTTC. Its translation is CSVDPQGGPYNEQFF.

The V and J genes are TRBV9 and TRBJ2-3; 7 bases match TRBD1. CDR3 size: 14 residues. The germline V gene encodes CDR1 SGDLS and CDR2 YYNGEE. With 0 bases clipped from V and 6 bases from J, the junction kept 4 bases outside the gene matches. The DNA for the CDR3 is TGTGCCAGCAGCGTAGCTACAGGGGAGGATACGCAGTATTTT. Protein product: CASSVATGEDTQYF.

The chain recombines TRBV28 with TRBJ1-3, with D unclear. The germline V gene encodes CDR1 MDHEN and CDR2 SYDVKM. The CDR3 spans 11 residues. The DNA for the CDR3 is TGTGAATCGCGTAGTGGAAACACCATATATTTT. Translating it yields CESRSGNTIYF.

This chain joins TRBV9 and TRBJ1-3; TRBD1 is a possible D gene (5 bases). The CDR3 runs to 18 residues. Trimming removed 6 bases from V and 4 bases from J, with 26 bases in between. CDR1 is SGDLS, CDR2 YYNGEE, per germline. DNA of the CDR3: TGTGCCAGCACCCCTAATGTTAGGCCCCGGGGGAGCGGAAACACCATATATTTT. It translates to CASTPNVRPRGSGNTIYF.

This clone was seen more than once but under ten times. The rearrangement uses TRBV15 and TRBJ1-1; D not resolved. The CDR3 spans 16 residues. Looked up from germline, CDR1 is LNHNV and CDR2 is YYDKDF (reference sequence). Trimming cost V 0 bases and J 5 bases, with 16 bases left between them. CDR3 sequence (DNA): TGTGCCACCAGCAGAGATTATCCGGGAGGAGGGACTGAAGCTTTCTTT. Amino acid sequence: CATSRDYPGGGTEAFF.

The J gene is TRBJ2-7, the V gene TRBV6-5, with D possibly matching TRBD1 (6 bases). The CDR3 loop spans 14 amino acids. V gave up 2 bases and J gave up 6 bases, with 14 bases separating them. Per the germline V gene, CDR1 is MNHEY and CDR2 is SVGAGI. The CDR3 loop is CASSYATGSGEQYF. DNA of the CDR3: TGTGCCAGCAGTTACGCGACAGGTTCTGGCGAGCAGTACTTC.

The CDR3 coding sequence is TGTGCCAGCTATGGGGGGGTACATGGCTACACCTTC. Translation gives CASYGGVHGYTF. V usage is TRBV25-1 and J usage is TRBJ1-2, with D tentatively TRBD1 (5 bases). The V end was cut by 8 bases, the J end by 6 bases, with 13 bases between. The CDR3 sequence is 12 residues long. The V gene's germline CDR1 is MGHDK and CDR2 SYGVNS.

CDR3 DNA: TGTGCCAGCAGCCTTAGGGGGGGATACGAGCAGTACTTC. As protein: CASSLRGGYEQYF. The rearrangement links TRBV12-3 or TRBV12-4 to TRBJ2-7; TRBD2 is a possible D gene (7 bases). The length of the CDR3 is 13 residues. Trimming stripped 6 bases from V and 4 bases from J, with 13 bases between.

The genes are TRBV11-2 and TRBJ2-2; D unresolved. Germline V lookup: CDR1 SGHAT, CDR2 FQNNGV. V lost 3 bases to trimming and J lost 0 bases, with 2 bases between them. The CDR3 runs to 13 residues. CDR3 loop: CASSFTNTGELFF. Here the CDR3 DNA reads TGTGCCAGCAGCTTTACGAACACCGGGGAGCTGTTTTTT. The entire variable domain, with the rest obtained from reference TRBV11-2 and TRBJ2-2, is as follows: EAGVAQSPRYKIIEKRQSVAFWCNPISGHATLYWYQQILGQGPKLLIQFQNNGVVDDSQLPKDRFSAERLKGVDSTLKIQPAKLEDSAVYLCASSFTNTGELFFGEGSRLTVL.

This clone was counted only a few times. The V call is TRBV28, the J call TRBJ2-6, with 7 nucleotides matching TRBD1. The germline V gene has CDR1 MDHEN and CDR2 SYDVKM. J lost 4 bases, V lost 4 bases, and 7 bases had no gene match. This CDR3 comprises 16 residues. The CDR3 is CASSSTGRAGANVLTF. In nucleotides, the CDR3 is TGTGCCAGCAGTTCGACAGGGCGGGCCGGGGCCAACGTCCTGACTTTC.